This is a list of T cell receptor beta chains from one sample in a study of shared clonotypes between healthy human individuals. TCRdb's copy holds only in-frame clones and misses some; the assay was immunoSEQ multiplex PCR. Among roughly 1 million clones listed, approximately 70% were seen once. The sequenced material came from memory CD4+ T cells sorted from blood. All receptors derive from a man between 18 and 29 years old in good health. Each CDR3 is given with its conserved first and last residue. Each record gives: J gene, D gene, clone size, V gene, CDR3 protein, CDR3 DNA. A D gene is named only where the DNA matches it firmly. Clone size is given for some rows only: seen once, a few or many times, or a class if the clone is expanded.

J gene: TRBJ1-4; D gene: TRBD1; clone size: NA; V gene: TRBV7-9; CDR3 protein: CASSPRDRGNEKLFF; CDR3 DNA: TGTGCCAGCAGCCCACGGGACAGGGGTAATGAAAAACTGTTTTTT
J gene: TRBJ1-3; D gene: NA; clone size: NA; V gene: TRBV10-3; CDR3 protein: CAIMTSGNTIYF; CDR3 DNA: TGTGCCATCATGACCTCTGGAAACACCATATATTTT
J gene: TRBJ1-2; D gene: NA; clone size: NA; V gene: TRBV10-2; CDR3 protein: CASSDTRGANYGYTF; CDR3 DNA: TGCGCCAGCAGTGACACGCGGGGAGCAAACTATGGCTACACCTTC
J gene: TRBJ2-5; D gene: NA; clone size: once; V gene: TRBV4-1; CDR3 protein: CASSPSQQGRAQYF; CDR3 DNA: TGCGCCAGCAGCCCATCACAACAGGGGAGGGCCCAGTACTTC
J gene: TRBJ1-6; D gene: NA; clone size: NA; V gene: TRBV27; CDR3 protein: CASSQPGLNSPLHF; CDR3 DNA: TGTGCCAGCAGTCAACCGGGTCTTAATTCACCCCTCCACTTT
J gene: TRBJ2-7; D gene: NA; clone size: NA; V gene: TRBV21-1; CDR3 protein: CASSTPSGTSGMVYEQYF; CDR3 DNA: TGTGCCAGCAGCACGCCCTCCGGGACTAGCGGAATGGTATACGAGCAGTACTTC
J gene: TRBJ2-5; D gene: NA; clone size: NA; V gene: TRBV10-2; CDR3 protein: CASTERSQETQYF; CDR3 DNA: TGCGCCAGCACCGAAAGGAGTCAAGAGACCCAGTACTTC
J gene: TRBJ2-2; D gene: NA; clone size: NA; V gene: TRBV9; CDR3 protein: CASSRQAVQESTGELFF; CDR3 DNA: TGTGCCAGCAGCAGACAGGCAGTCCAGGAGAGCACCGGGGAGCTGTTTTTT
J gene: TRBJ2-1; D gene: NA; clone size: many; V gene: TRBV5-6; CDR3 protein: CASSAGTRTGSSYNEQFF; CDR3 DNA: TGTGCCAGCAGCGCCGGGACGCGGACGGGGAGCTCCTACAATGAGCAGTTCTTC
J gene: TRBJ1-5; D gene: NA; clone size: NA; V gene: TRBV19; CDR3 protein: CASSIKSGSSTRDGNQPQHF; CDR3 DNA: TGTGCCAGTAGTATAAAGTCAGGGAGTAGCACTCGTGATGGCAATCAGCCCCAGCATTTT
J gene: TRBJ2-5; D gene: NA; clone size: NA; V gene: TRBV10-3; CDR3 protein: CAISGGGGAETQYF; CDR3 DNA: TGTGCCATCAGTGGTGGTGGGGGCGCGGAGACCCAGTACTTC
J gene: TRBJ1-3; D gene: TRBD1; clone size: NA; V gene: TRBV9; CDR3 protein: CASSVQTETGDGSGNTIYF; CDR3 DNA: TGTGCCAGCAGCGTTCAAACCGAGACAGGGGACGGCTCTGGAAACACCATATATTTT
J gene: TRBJ1-2; D gene: TRBD1; clone size: NA; V gene: TRBV5-1; CDR3 protein: CASSSAGTGNGYTF; CDR3 DNA: TGCGCCAGCAGCTCGGCCGGGACAGGGAATGGCTACACCTTC
J gene: TRBJ1-2; D gene: NA; clone size: NA; V gene: TRBV2; CDR3 protein: CASSLGASRGYGYTF; CDR3 DNA: TGTGCCAGCAGTCTCGGGGCCTCGCGGGGCTATGGCTACACCTTC
J gene: TRBJ1-2; D gene: NA; clone size: NA; V gene: TRBV19; CDR3 protein: CASSPRGDYGYTF; CDR3 DNA: TGTGCCAGTAGCCCCCGGGGTGACTATGGCTACACCTTC
J gene: TRBJ2-7; D gene: NA; clone size: NA; V gene: TRBV18; CDR3 protein: CASSQQGGEQYF; CDR3 DNA: TGTGCCAGCTCCCAACAGGGAGGCGAGCAGTACTTC
J gene: TRBJ2-1; D gene: NA; clone size: NA; V gene: TRBV7-9; CDR3 protein: CASSFGLEGYNEQFF; CDR3 DNA: TGTGCCAGCAGCTTTGGACTGGAAGGGTACAATGAGCAGTTCTTC
J gene: TRBJ1-3; D gene: NA; clone size: NA; V gene: TRBV30; CDR3 protein: CAWRQLNTIYF; CDR3 DNA: TGTGCCTGGAGACAGTTAAACACCATATATTTT
J gene: TRBJ2-5; D gene: TRBD2; clone size: NA; V gene: TRBV6-6; CDR3 protein: CASSRLAGGSETQYF; CDR3 DNA: TGTGCCAGCAGCAGACTAGCGGGAGGGTCAGAGACCCAGTACTTC
J gene: TRBJ2-1; D gene: TRBD2; clone size: NA; V gene: TRBV7-7; CDR3 protein: CASSPAGGVVEQFF; CDR3 DNA: TGTGCTAGCAGCCCTGCGGGGGGTGTGGTTGAGCAGTTCTTC
J gene: TRBJ1-1; D gene: NA; clone size: NA; V gene: TRBV18; CDR3 protein: CASSPQTTAGGTEAFF; CDR3 DNA: TGTGCCAGCTCACCACAAACGACAGCTGGTGGCACTGAAGCTTTCTTT
J gene: TRBJ2-1; D gene: TRBD2; clone size: few; V gene: TRBV4-3; CDR3 protein: CASSQGGGLAGASAYNEQFF; CDR3 DNA: TGCGCCAGCAGCCAAGGTGGGGGACTAGCGGGAGCCTCAGCCTACAATGAGCAGTTCTTC
J gene: TRBJ1-2; D gene: NA; clone size: NA; V gene: TRBV18; CDR3 protein: CASSPSDSRGYTF; CDR3 DNA: TGTGCCAGCTCACCGTCGGATTCCCGTGGCTACACCTTC
J gene: TRBJ1-1; D gene: NA; clone size: NA; V gene: TRBV7-2; CDR3 protein: CASRPPRAGQNTEAFF; CDR3 DNA: TGTGCCAGCAGACCTCCAAGGGCCGGACAGAACACTGAAGCTTTCTTT
J gene: TRBJ1-1; D gene: NA; clone size: few; V gene: TRBV14; CDR3 protein: CASMGLKAPNTEAFF; CDR3 DNA: TGTGCCAGCATGGGTTTAAAGGCCCCGAACACTGAAGCTTTCTTT
J gene: TRBJ1-2; D gene: NA; clone size: NA; V gene: TRBV6-6; CDR3 protein: CASSYEDTLRGYTF; CDR3 DNA: TGTGCCAGCAGTTACGAAGACACCCTGCGGGGCTACACCTTC
J gene: TRBJ2-5; D gene: NA; clone size: NA; V gene: TRBV28; CDR3 protein: CASSLGGRETQYF; CDR3 DNA: TGTGCCAGCAGTTTGGGGGGCCGGGAGACCCAGTACTTC